The 8 T cell receptor beta chains given below trace back to one sample, sequenced in a study of Graves' ophthalmopathy and Graves' hyperthyroidism. The sequenced template was RNA, covering the TCR beta CDR3 region. Second-round multiplex PCR came after first-round RT-PCR with HTBI primers. From the multiplex PCR reads, TCRdb called clonotypes with MiXCR, one entry per CDR3 protein. Among 500,000 to 700,000 distinct CDR3 sequences listed, 39% were seen once. Sequencing input: peripheral blood or thyroid tissue (not recorded which). These receptors originate from an adult man with Graves' hyperthyroidism.

The sample holds many counts of this clonotype. V usage is TRBV6-6 and J usage is TRBJ2-6; D possibly corresponds to TRBD1 (6 bases). This CDR3 region has 16 residues. CDR1 MNHNY and CDR2 SVGAGI come from the germline V gene (reference sequence). V shed 3 bases and J shed 0 bases, with 9 bases lying between them. The CDR3 DNA sequence: TGTGCCAGCAGTTATGACAGGAGCTCTGGGGCCAACGTCCTGACTTTC. It translates to CASSYDRSSGANVLTF.

This clonotype came up a few times. The genes are TRBV27 and TRBJ1-5; D is undetermined. This CDR3 has 13 residues. Germline CDR1 reads MNHEY; CDR2 reads SMNVEV (reference sequence). The germline V and J ends were trimmed by 0 bases and 4 bases, with 4 bases remaining between them. CDR3 bases: TGTGCCAGCAGTTTATCTTGGAATCAGCCCCAGCATTTT. It encodes CASSLSWNQPQHF.

This clonotype was recorded a few times. The genes are TRBV7-6 and TRBJ2-7, with D perhaps given as TRBD1 or TRBD2 (6 bases each). CDR1 and CDR2 from the germline V gene are SGHVS and FNYEAQ. The length of the CDR3 is 14 residues. V was trimmed by 1 base and J by 7 bases, leaving 14 bases between them. DNA for the CDR3: TGTGCCAGCAGCTTAGGAGGGGGGACGGCGGAGCAGTACTTC. It encodes CASSLGGGTAEQYF. Full variable domain (remainder filled in from reference TRBV7-6 and TRBJ2-7): GAGVSQSPRYKVTKRGQDVALRCDPISGHVSLYWYRQALGQGPEFLTYFNYEAQQDKSGLPNDRFSAERPEGSISTLTIQRTEQRDSAMYRCASSLGGGTAEQYFGPGTRLTVT.

At least ten counts were recorded for this clonotype. This chain links TRBV7-2 with TRBJ1-5; D remains unclear. Germline-derived CDR1 and CDR2 are SGHTA and FQGNSA. This CDR3 is built from 16 residues. Trimming left V 5 bases short and J 5 bases short, with 19 bases between. CDR3 DNA sequence: TGTGCCAGCAGCCCACGTTTGGCCGGGTCCTATCAGCCCCAGCATTTT. Protein product: CASSPRLAGSYQPQHF.

V gene TRBV29-1 combines with J gene TRBJ2-7, with 9 positions matching TRBD1. CDR1 is SQVTM and CDR2 is ANQGSEA in the germline V gene. This CDR3 is built from 14 residues. V dropped 1 base and J dropped 3; count of bases not matched to a gene: 4. CDR3 in DNA: TGCAGCGTTGAAGTGGGACAGGGCCACTACGAGCAGTACTTC. It specifies CSVEVGQGHYEQYF.

Concerning this clonotype itself: Germline and junction disagree at one end, which may indicate a read error. The gene calls are TRBV6-6 and TRBJ2-7, with 12 bases lining up with TRBD1. The germline V gene has CDR1 MNHNY and CDR2 SVGAGI (reference sequence). The CDR3 totals 17 residues. DNA for the CDR3: TGTACCAGCAGTTACTCGTTGGGACAGGGGGCTCGGTCCGAGCAGTACTTC. Its translation: CTSSYSLGQGARSEQYF.

This clonotype was observed a handful of times. The chain combines TRBV24-1 with TRBJ2-3; D is uncertain. With 6 bases removed from V and 2 bases from J, the gap between germline ends came to 17 bases. This CDR3 has 16 amino acids. Germline CDR1 and CDR2: KGHDR and SFDVKD. In nucleotides, the CDR3 is TGTGCCACCAGTCCAGAAAACAAATACGACACAGATACGCAGTATTTT. Amino acid sequence: CATSPENKYDTDTQYF.

This clonotype was counted between two and nine times. V usage is TRBV6-6 and J usage is TRBJ2-7, with 7 positions matching TRBD2. The CDR3 totals 15 residues. The V and J ends lost 0 bases and 2 bases, in that order; junction bases with no gene match: 4. Germline CDR1 MNHNY, CDR2 SVGAGI (reference sequence). DNA for the CDR3: TGTGCCAGCAGTTACTCGACTAGCAAGGCCTACGAGCAGTACTTC. Its protein product is CASSYSTSKAYEQYF.